This T cell receptor (beta chain) was obtained from a study of shared clonotypes between healthy human individuals. Every one of the donors was a Caucasian adult that lived in Nashville, Tennessee. Overall study findings and caveats: What limited the represented genetic and exposure-history diversity was the small number of donors.

This clone was counted once. The antigen remains undetermined. This CDR3 has 16 residues. Germline V gene lookup returns CDR1 MDHEN and CDR2 SYDVKM. V gave up 3 bases and J gave up 3 bases, with 18 bases separating them. Unsorted PBMC DNA was run through sequencing on ten immunoSEQ deep assay plates. Method: immunoSEQ multiplex PCR; TCRdb's copy keeps in-frame clones and lacks some. This repertoire shows about 480,000 clones, about four fifths found once; its top ten account for about an eighth. The receptor comes from a woman between 40 and 55 years old in good health. Some clones in this sample may be carry-over from other donors' samples. The chain carries TRBV28 and TRBJ2-7, with D perhaps matching TRBD1 or TRBD2 (5 bases each). What was sequenced was PBMCs. Here the CDR3 DNA reads TGTGCCAGCAGTTTGGGGCGAGGGGCCGGGATCTACGAGCAGTACTTC. Amino acids: CASSLGRGAGIYEQYF. Looking up the rest from reference TRBV28 and TRBJ2-7 gives the full variable domain: DVKVTQSSRYLVKRTGEKVFLECVQDMDHENMFWYRQDPGLGLRLIYFSYDVKMKEKGDIPEGYSVSREKKERFSLILESASTNQTSMYLCASSLGRGAGIYEQYFGPGTRLTVT.